The next 26 T cell receptor beta chains were all read from a single sample in a study of human T cells and chemical hapten exposure. One entry per CDR3 protein results from TCRdb running MiXCR on the RACE reads. Among roughly 180,000 distinct CDR3 sequences listed, about a fifth were seen once. Time point described: patch test 1, 2 weeks after DPC sensitization. Treatment indicated: therapeutic diphenylcyclopropenone sensitization with weekly scalp DPC. Sequencing was performed on whole blood, taken in connection with sensitization to the hapten diphenylcyclopropenone (DPC). The receptors were sampled from a woman between 45 and 65 years old with alopecia areata. Some clones in this sample may be carry-over from other donors' samples.

This clonotype has only one observation. J is TRBJ2-7 and V is TRBV29-1; 10 bases fit TRBD2. The junction had 14 bases not matched to a gene; V was cut back by 3 bases and J by 0 bases. CDR3 length: 18 residues. Germline V gene lookup returns CDR1 SQVTM and CDR2 ANQGSEA. In nucleotides, the CDR3 is TGCAGCGTTGAGTTCGGCGGGCTAGCGGGGGTTAGCTCCTACGAGCAGTACTTC. It is translated as CSVEFGGLAGVSSYEQYF.

This chain connects TRBV4-2 to TRBJ1-2; 9 bases are shared with TRBD1. The CDR3 consists of 15 residues. Trimming at V came to 4 bases and at J to 7 bases, leaving 10 bases not matched to a gene. Germline values: CDR1 LGHNA, CDR2 YNFKEQ. CDR3 DNA sequence: TGTGCCAGCAGCCCGCCGGGACAGGGAGAGTTTGGCTACACCTTC. Translating gives CASSPPGQGEFGYTF.

This chain links TRBV7-3 with TRBJ1-1; no reliable D call. The V gene lost 3 bases and the J gene lost 1 base, with 9 bases spanning the gap. The germline V gene has CDR1 SGHTA and CDR2 FQGTGA. CDR3 length: 14 amino acids. DNA for the CDR3: TGTGCCAGCAGCTTTTACTACCGGAACACTGAAGCTTTCTTT. This gives the protein CASSFYYRNTEAFF.

This clonotype was seen a handful of times. This chain connects TRBV5-1 to TRBJ2-7; D gene ambiguous. Trimming took off 1 base at V and 1 base at J, with 6 bases between the two ends. This CDR3 has 13 amino acids. Germline V gene sequence: CDR1 SGHRS, CDR2 YFSETQ. CDR3 DNA sequence: TGCGCCAGCAGCTTGCTTCCATCCTACGAGCAGTACTTC. Translated, it gives CASSLLPSYEQYF.

This clonotype was found many times. The junction does not match germline at one end; this may be a read error. This chain joins TRBV5-1 and TRBJ2-3; 7 nucleotides line up with TRBD2. This CDR3 has 14 residues. From germline, CDR1 is SGHRS and CDR2 YFSETQ. CDR3 protein: CASSLGGRTDTQYF. The CDR3, as DNA: TGTGCCAGCAGCTTAGGCGGGAGAACAGATACGCAGTATTTT.

The rearrangement links TRBV20-1 to TRBJ1-2; D is uncertain. Germline V gives CDR1 DFQATT, CDR2 SNEGSKA (reference sequence). This CDR3 region has 13 residues. V lost 1 base and J 4 bases, leaving 10 bases between the germline ends. CDR3 DNA: TGCAGTGCTAGAGGGCCGGGAATCTATGGCTACACCTTC. As protein: CSARGPGIYGYTF.

J is TRBJ1-2 and V is TRBV7-9; no clear D. The germline V and J ends were trimmed by 3 bases and 6 bases, with 14 bases remaining between them. Germline V gene data show CDR1 as SEHNR and CDR2 as FQNEAQ (reference sequence). The CDR3 sequence is 14 residues long. The CDR3, as DNA: TGTGCCAGCAGCTTCGCTCAGTCTCTCGATGGCTACACCTTC. Its protein is CASSFAQSLDGYTF.

The chain joins TRBV5-6 to TRBJ1-1; D is ambiguous. Germline V gene data show CDR1 as SGHDT and CDR2 as YYEEEE. This CDR3 spans 13 amino acids. The ends were cut back, 4 bases at V and 7 bases at J, with 14 bases in the middle. CDR3 region: CASSPTLYGEAFF. The CDR3 DNA reads TGTGCCAGCAGCCCCACGCTATACGGTGAAGCTTTCTTT.

This chain joins TRBV2 and TRBJ1-4; D unresolved. There are 16 residues in the CDR3. V lost 8 bases and J 0 bases, leaving 16 bases between the germline ends. The germline gives CDR1 SNHLY, CDR2 FYNNEI. In nucleotides, the CDR3 is TGTGCCAGCGGCCAGAGGATTAGCGCAACTAATGAAAAACTGTTTTTT. It encodes CASGQRISATNEKLFF.

This clonotype showed up just a few times. This CDR3 reads CASSFSTIKQETQYF. CDR3 bases: TGTGCCAGCAGCTTTTCCACCATCAAACAAGAGACCCAGTACTTC. This chain links TRBV11-1 with TRBJ2-5; D gene unclear. Trimming took 3 bases from V and 2 from J, leaving 13 bases between them. The CDR3 loop spans 15 amino acids. The germline gives CDR1 SGHAT, CDR2 FQDESV (reference sequence).

V gene TRBV5-1 combines with J gene TRBJ1-1; TRBD1 might be the D (6 bases). This CDR3 contains 15 residues. From germline, CDR1 is SGHRS and CDR2 YFSETQ. Between the trimmed V and J ends, which lost 0 bases and 1 base, there was a span of 10 bases. CDR3 nucleotide sequence: TGCGCCAGCAGCTTGGATGGCAGGGGGAACACTGAAGCTTTCTTT. Protein sequence: CASSLDGRGNTEAFF. Filled out from reference TRBV5-1 and TRBJ1-1, the complete variable domain reads KAGVTQTPRYLIKTRGQQVTLSCSPISGHRSVSWYQQTPGQGLQFLFEYFSETQRNKGNFPGRFSGRQFSNSRSEMNVSTLELGDSALYLCASSLDGRGNTEAFFGQGTRLTVV.

The J gene is TRBJ2-1, the V gene TRBV28, with D unresolved. The CDR3 is 13 amino acids. The germline gives CDR1 MDHEN, CDR2 SYDVKM. Trimming took 3 bases from V and 6 from J, leaving 9 bases between them. The DNA of the CDR3 is TGTGCCAGCAGTTTCCCAGCTGTCAATGAGCAGTTCTTC. Its protein product is CASSFPAVNEQFF.

Details on this clonotype: This may be a read error: a much more frequent sequence differs by one nucleotide. This chain joins TRBV7-3 and TRBJ2-7; 12 bases match TRBD2. Germline CDR1 and CDR2: SGHTA and FQGTGA. The CDR3 is 14 residues long. This CDR3 is CVSSRTSGNYEQYF. The CDR3 DNA is TGTGTCAGCAGCCGGACTAGCGGGAACTACGAGCAGTACTTC.

This clonotype was detected only a few times. The chain links TRBV14 to TRBJ2-7; TRBD2 matches 7 bases. Germline values: CDR1 SGHDN, CDR2 FVKESK. Trimming at V came to 0 bases and at J to 6 bases, leaving 11 bases not matched to a gene. This CDR3 spans 16 amino acids. The CDR3 loop reads CASSQDFGLGSREQYF. The DNA of the CDR3 is TGTGCCAGCAGCCAAGATTTTGGACTAGGGAGCCGCGAGCAGTACTTC.

V is TRBV7-9 and J is TRBJ2-3; the match to TRBD1 covers 9 bases. The length of the CDR3 is 14 residues. The germline gives CDR1 SEHNR, CDR2 FQNEAQ (reference sequence). The trim removed 5 bases at V and 4 bases at J, leaving 4 bases unmatched. The CDR3, as DNA: TGTGCCAGCAGCCCGGGGACAGGGCCAGATACGCAGTATTTT. Translation gives CASSPGTGPDTQYF.

This sequence joins TRBV5-1 and TRBJ2-7; 11 nucleotides match TRBD2. The CDR3 has 15 residues. The trim removed 0 bases at V and 4 bases at J, leaving 3 bases unmatched. Germline CDR1 is SGHRS and CDR2 is YFSETQ. The chain's CDR3 is CASSLVVAGGYEQYF. The CDR3 DNA sequence: TGCGCCAGCAGCTTGGTCGTAGCGGGAGGGTACGAGCAGTACTTC.

The gene calls are TRBV5-1 and TRBJ1-1, with 8 bases identical to TRBD1. The V gene's germline CDR1 is SGHRS and CDR2 YFSETQ. The CDR3 spans 13 residues. The V segment lost 4 bases and the J segment 4 bases; nucleotides outside the gene matches: 3. The chain's CDR3 is CASSLTGVTEAFF. CDR3 in DNA: TGCGCCAGCAGCCTGACAGGGGTCACTGAAGCTTTCTTT.

The chain links TRBV15 to TRBJ2-2; D is unclear. This CDR3 contains 15 residues. In germline, CDR1 is LNHNV, CDR2 YYDKDF (reference sequence). The V end lost 0 bases, the J end lost 1 base, and 6 bases lay between the germline ends. CDR3 sequence reads: CATSRDRGNTGELFF. The CDR3 nucleotides read TGTGCCACCAGCAGAGATCGTGGGAACACCGGGGAGCTGTTTTTT.

The chain employs TRBV19 and TRBJ2-2; D is uncertain. The CDR3 spans 16 residues. Germline values: CDR1 LNHDA, CDR2 SQIVND (reference sequence). V was clipped by 3 bases and J by 4 bases, with 15 bases between them. CDR3 amino acids: CASSIGLVGVTGELFF. CDR3 DNA: TGTGCCAGTAGTATCGGGCTAGTGGGCGTCACCGGGGAGCTGTTTTTT.

The rearrangement joins TRBV5-1 to TRBJ2-3; TRBD2 might be the D (5 bases). There are 15 residues in the CDR3. The V gene's germline CDR1 is SGHRS and CDR2 YFSETQ. Deletions cut 0 bases from V and 4 bases from J, with 12 bases between. CDR3 sequence reads: CASSLAGSSSDTQYF. The CDR3 nucleotides read TGCGCCAGCAGCTTGGCTGGGTCTAGCTCAGATACGCAGTATTTT.

This sequence joins TRBV7-8 and TRBJ2-3; D possibly uses TRBD1 or TRBD2 (6 bases each). The V gene's germline CDR1 is SGHVS and CDR2 FQNEAQ. The CDR3 contains 16 residues. V lost 2 bases to trimming and J lost 5 bases, with 17 bases between them. CDR3 sequence (DNA): TGTGCCAGCAGCTTATTCGGGGGCGGAGGGGGAGATACGCAGTATTTT. It yields the protein CASSLFGGGGGDTQYF.

In this sample, this clonotype turned up a few times. The chain carries TRBV29-1 and TRBJ2-2; D possibly corresponds to TRBD2 (6 bases). The CDR3 is 15 residues long. Germline V CDR1 and CDR2: SQVTM, ANQGSEA. Trimming removed 6 bases at V and 1 base at J, with 15 bases between. CDR3 DNA sequence: TGCAGCGTGAGAATGAGCGGGCTGAACACCGGGGAGCTGTTTTTT. Translating it yields CSVRMSGLNTGELFF.

This clonotype was seen a few times. The V and J genes are TRBV28 and TRBJ2-5; D gene unclear. With 6 bases removed from V and 2 bases from J, the gap between germline ends came to 13 bases. CDR1 is MDHEN, CDR2 SYDVKM, per germline. There are 14 residues in the CDR3. CDR3 region: CASRASPPQETQYF. In DNA, the CDR3 is TGTGCCAGCAGAGCAAGCCCACCGCAAGAGACCCAGTACTTC. Complete variable domain (other parts from reference TRBV28 and TRBJ2-5): DVKVTQSSRYLVKRTGEKVFLECVQDMDHENMFWYRQDPGLGLRLIYFSYDVKMKEKGDIPEGYSVSREKKERFSLILESASTNQTSMYLCASRASPPQETQYFGPGTRLLVL.

The chain carries TRBV3-1 and TRBJ1-1, with a tentative D call TRBD1 (5 bases). Germline V gives CDR1 LGHDT, CDR2 YNNKEL (reference sequence). The length of the CDR3 is 15 residues. V lost 1 base to trimming and J lost 1 base, with 10 bases between them. The CDR3 DNA reads as TGTGCCAGCAGCCAAGTCGTCGGGGGGAACACTGAAGCTTTCTTT. As protein: CASSQVVGGNTEAFF.

This clonotype showed up just a few times. CDR3: CASSYGSWNTEAFF. As DNA, the CDR3 is TGTGCCAGCAGTTACGGGAGTTGGAATACTGAAGCTTTCTTT. The chain is built from TRBV25-1 and TRBJ1-1; D is unclear. The germline CDR1 and CDR2 sequences are MGHDK and SYGVNS. The CDR3 totals 14 residues. Trimming left V 5 bases short and J 5 bases short, with 15 bases between. Full variable domain (missing parts from reference TRBV25-1 and TRBJ1-1): EADIYQTPRYLVIGTGKKITLECSQTMGHDKMYWYQQDPGMELHLIHYSYGVNSTEKGDLSSESTVSRIRTEHFPLTLESARPSHTSQYLCASSYGSWNTEAFFGQGTRLTVV.

This clonotype was counted ten times or more. The rearrangement uses TRBV6-1 and TRBJ2-1; 9 nucleotides match TRBD2. Germline V lookup: CDR1 MNHNS, CDR2 SASEGT. V lost 2 bases and J lost 4; bases outside the gene matches: 9. The length of the CDR3 is 17 residues. The CDR3 DNA reads TGTGCCAGCAGTGAACGCCGCGGGAGGGCTCTTTACAATGAGCAGTTCTTC. Translating gives CASSERRGRALYNEQFF.